The present T cell receptor beta chain was sequenced within a study of blood T cell repertoires in COVID-19. Trimming stripped 0 bases from V and 9 bases from J, with 8 bases between. CDR1 KGHDR and CDR2 SFDVKD come from the germline V gene. The CDR3 contains 12 residues. Measured with immunoSEQ multiplex PCR; TCRdb has only the in-frame clones, and not every one. The repertoire holds just over 300,000 clones, with 80% to 90% as singletons. The rearrangement uses TRBV24-1 and TRBJ2-7; unclear D gene. The specimen sequenced was PBMCs or T cells enriched from blood (not recorded which). The sequence was collected from a man aged 25-45 years who had recovered from COVID-19. CDR3 protein: CATSDLLSPQYF. CDR3 nucleotide sequence: TGTGCCACCAGTGATTTGTTGTCTCCGCAGTACTTC.